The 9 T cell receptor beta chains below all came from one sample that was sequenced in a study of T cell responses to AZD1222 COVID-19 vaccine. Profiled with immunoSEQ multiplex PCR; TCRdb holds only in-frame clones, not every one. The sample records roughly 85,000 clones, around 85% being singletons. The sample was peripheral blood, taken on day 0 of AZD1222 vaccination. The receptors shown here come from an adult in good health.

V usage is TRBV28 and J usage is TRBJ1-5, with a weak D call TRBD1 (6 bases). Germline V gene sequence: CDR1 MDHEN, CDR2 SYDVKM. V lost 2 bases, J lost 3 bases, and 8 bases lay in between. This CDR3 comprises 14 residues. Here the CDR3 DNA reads TGTGCCAGCAGTTTACGGGGGGCCAATCAGCCCCAGCATTTT. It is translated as CASSLRGANQPQHF. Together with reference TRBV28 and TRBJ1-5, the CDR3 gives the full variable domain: DVKVTQSSRYLVKRTGEKVFLECVQDMDHENMFWYRQDPGLGLRLIYFSYDVKMKEKGDIPEGYSVSREKKERFSLILESASTNQTSMYLCASSLRGANQPQHFGDGTRLSIL.

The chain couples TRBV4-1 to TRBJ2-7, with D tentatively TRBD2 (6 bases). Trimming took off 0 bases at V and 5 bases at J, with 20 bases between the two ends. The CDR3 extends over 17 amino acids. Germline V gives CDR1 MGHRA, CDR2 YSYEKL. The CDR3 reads CASSQDPGVGNLHEQYF. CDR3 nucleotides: TGCGCCAGCAGCCAAGACCCGGGAGTCGGAAATCTCCACGAGCAGTACTTC.

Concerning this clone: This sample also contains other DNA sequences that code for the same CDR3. In nucleotides, the CDR3 is TGTGCCAGCAGTTTAGACAGCTATGGCTACACCTTC. It specifies CASSLDSYGYTF. The chain couples TRBV12-3 or TRBV12-4 to TRBJ1-2; D gene unclear. V was shortened by 1 base and J by 4 bases, with 4 bases between the two germline ends. The CDR3 extends over 12 amino acids.

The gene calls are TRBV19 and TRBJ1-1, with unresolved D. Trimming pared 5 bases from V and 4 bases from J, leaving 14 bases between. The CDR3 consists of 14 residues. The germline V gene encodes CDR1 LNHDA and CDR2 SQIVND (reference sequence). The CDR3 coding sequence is TGTGCCAGTAGTCCCGGGCCTCGAGGCACTGAAGCTTTCTTT. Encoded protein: CASSPGPRGTEAFF.

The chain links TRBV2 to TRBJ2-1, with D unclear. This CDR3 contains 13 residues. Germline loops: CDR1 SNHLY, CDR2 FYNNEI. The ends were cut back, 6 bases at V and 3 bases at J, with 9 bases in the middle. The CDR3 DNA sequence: TGTGCCAGCAGGCTAGAACTCTACAATGAGCAGTTCTTC. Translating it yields CASRLELYNEQFF. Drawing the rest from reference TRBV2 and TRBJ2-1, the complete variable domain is EPEVTQTPSHQVTQMGQEVILRCVPISNHLYFYWYRQILGQKVEFLVSFYNNEISEKSEIFDDQFSVERPDGSNFTLKIRSTKLEDSAMYFCASRLELYNEQFFGPGTRLTVL.

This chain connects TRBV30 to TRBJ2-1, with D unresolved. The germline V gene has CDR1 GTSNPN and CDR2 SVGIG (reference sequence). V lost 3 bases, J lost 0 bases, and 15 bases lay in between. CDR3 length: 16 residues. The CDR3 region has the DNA TGTGCCTGGAGAAGTCTGCTTTCGGGCTCCTACAATGAGCAGTTCTTC. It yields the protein CAWRSLLSGSYNEQFF.

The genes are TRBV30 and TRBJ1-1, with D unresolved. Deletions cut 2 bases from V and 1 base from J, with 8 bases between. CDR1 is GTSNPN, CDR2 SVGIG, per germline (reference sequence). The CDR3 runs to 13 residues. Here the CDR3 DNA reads TGTGCCTGGAGTCGGCAGGCGAACACTGAAGCTTTCTTT. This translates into CAWSRQANTEAFF.

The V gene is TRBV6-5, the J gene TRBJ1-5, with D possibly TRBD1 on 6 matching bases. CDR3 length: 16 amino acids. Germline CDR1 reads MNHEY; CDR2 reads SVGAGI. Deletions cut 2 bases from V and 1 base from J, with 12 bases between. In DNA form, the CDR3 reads TGTGCCAGCAGTTACGGCCGGGGGCTGAGCAATCAGCCCCAGCATTTT. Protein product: CASSYGRGLSNQPQHF.

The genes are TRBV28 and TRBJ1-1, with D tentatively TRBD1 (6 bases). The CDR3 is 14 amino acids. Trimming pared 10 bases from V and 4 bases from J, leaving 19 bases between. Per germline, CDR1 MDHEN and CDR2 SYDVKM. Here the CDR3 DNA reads TGTGCCACGGAAAGTAGAGGACAGAGCACTGAAGCTTTCTTT. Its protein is CATESRGQSTEAFF.